One and the same sample provided the 18 T cell receptor beta chains below, sequenced in a study of identical twins (TCRdb year 2016). The library was produced with 5' RACE. The sequencer was an Illumina HiSeq 2000. The public sequencing data were trimmed at Q25 with fastp and processed into clonotypes with MiXCR by TCRdb, which kept only in-frame beta chains. Identical CDR3 proteins give one entry, which carries the most common genes and DNA. Here the sample has 1.5 million or so distinct CDR3 sequences; 32% occur a single time. 0.25% to 0.3% of the sample lies in the top ten. Sequencing input: cord blood. The source of these receptors is a newborn girl in good health.

V usage is TRBV7-9 and J usage is TRBJ1-1; D gene uncertain. V was clipped by 3 bases and J by 3 bases, with 17 bases between them. This CDR3 has 16 residues. From germline, CDR1 is SEHNR and CDR2 FQNEAQ (reference sequence). The CDR3 loop is CASSFPREGKDTEAFF. The CDR3 bases are TGTGCCAGCAGCTTCCCACGGGAAGGGAAGGACACTGAAGCTTTCTTT.

The chain uses TRBV5-1 and TRBJ2-1; D ambiguous. This CDR3 is 15 amino acids long. V was pared by 5 bases and J by 2 bases, with 14 bases between. Germline V gene lookup returns CDR1 SGHRS and CDR2 YFSETQ. The CDR3 protein is CASSFHKGTYNEQFF. Written as DNA, the CDR3 is TGCGCCAGCAGTTTCCACAAAGGGACCTACAATGAGCAGTTCTTC.

The sample holds a few counts of this clonotype. This chain uses TRBV25-1 with TRBJ2-4, with TRBD1 matching over 7 bases. J was trimmed by 6 bases and V by 3 bases; bases with no gene match: 5. CDR1 and CDR2 (germline): MGHDK, SYGVNS. The CDR3 extends over 14 amino acids. The DNA of the CDR3 is TGTGCCAGCAGTGACCCGAGACAGGGAAACATTCAGTACTTC. Its translation: CASSDPRQGNIQYF.

This clonotype was seen more than once but under ten times. The J gene is TRBJ2-3, the V gene TRBV11-2, with 8 bases aligning to TRBD2. CDR1 is SGHAT, CDR2 FQNNGV, per germline. The CDR3 length is 14 residues. V shed 5 bases, J shed 6 bases, and the junction held 7 bases outside the gene matches. The CDR3 nucleotides read TGTGCCAGCAGCCGTAGCGGGGTCGGGGATACGCAGTATTTT. Protein: CASSRSGVGDTQYF.

The J gene is TRBJ1-1, the V gene TRBV20-1, with D maybe TRBD1 (5 bases). Germline V lookup: CDR1 DFQATT, CDR2 SNEGSKA (reference sequence). Trimming took off 5 bases at V and 1 base at J, with 11 bases between the two ends. The length of the CDR3 is 13 residues. CDR3 protein: CSAEGRSNTEAFF. In DNA, the CDR3 is TGCAGTGCTGAGGGGCGATCGAACACTGAAGCTTTCTTT.

With regard to this clonotype: One end of the junction does not line up with germline, which may come from a read error. The chain is built from TRBV7-9 and TRBJ2-1, with 9 bases fitting TRBD2. Per germline, CDR1 SEHNR and CDR2 FQNEAQ (reference sequence). This CDR3 spans 15 amino acids. CDR3 bases: TGTGCCAGCAGCGGTTCTAGCGGGGCCTACAGTGAGCAGTTCTTC. This codes for CASSGSSGAYSEQFF.

The genes are TRBV2 and TRBJ2-3; D remains unclear. V lost 8 bases and J lost 8, with 14 bases in between. The CDR3 contains 12 residues. The germline V gene encodes CDR1 SNHLY and CDR2 FYNNEI. CDR3 protein: CASLARDLTQYF. In DNA form, the CDR3 reads TGTGCCAGCCTGGCTAGAGACCTTACGCAGTATTTT.

This clonotype is a singleton in its sample. This sequence joins TRBV7-2 and TRBJ2-2; 7 bases fit TRBD2. Germline lookup yields CDR1 SGHTA and CDR2 FQGNSA. The length of the CDR3 is 16 residues. V gave up 4 bases and J gave up 2 bases; unmatched junction bases: 7. As DNA, the CDR3 is TGTGCCAGCAGCTCGTCCGGGACTACCAACACCGGGGAGCTGTTTTTT. This translates into CASSSSGTTNTGELFF.

In its sample, this clonotype was seen a few times. The chain uses TRBV28 and TRBJ2-7; a weak D match, TRBD2 (5 bases). The germline V gene encodes CDR1 MDHEN and CDR2 SYDVKM. This CDR3 contains 17 residues. The germline V and J ends were trimmed by 4 bases and 5 bases, with 24 bases remaining between them. The CDR3 coding sequence is TGTGCCAGCAGTTCGAACTTCCGGGGTTTCTTATCCCACGAGCAGTACTTC. This encodes CASSSNFRGFLSHEQYF.

This clonotype was counted ten times or more. The chain employs TRBV20-1 and TRBJ2-3, with 7 bases identical to TRBD1. Losses at the gene ends were 3 bases for V and 4 bases for J; bases not matched to a gene: 1. Germline CDR1 and CDR2: DFQATT and SNEGSKA (reference sequence). CDR3 length: 12 residues. Here the CDR3 reads CSASQGADTQYF. The CDR3 nucleotides are TGCAGTGCTAGCCAGGGGGCAGATACGCAGTATTTT.

The V gene is TRBV2, the J gene TRBJ2-1; 7 bases fit TRBD1. In germline, CDR1 is SNHLY, CDR2 FYNNEI. V lost 6 bases, J lost 4 bases, and 6 bases stayed unmatched. CDR3 length: 14 residues. The CDR3 nucleotides read TGTGCCAGCAGAAGCCAGACAGGGTACAATGAGCAGTTCTTC. Protein product: CASRSQTGYNEQFF.

The rearrangement links TRBV12-3 or TRBV12-4 to TRBJ2-1; D may be TRBD1 (5 bases). The J call may be wrong; the DNA end is better matched by TRBJ2-7. This CDR3 is 13 amino acids long. CDR3 in amino acids: CAIGEQVDNEQYF. CDR3 DNA: TGTGCCATTGGGGAACAGGTGGACAATGAGCAGTACTTC.

The V gene is TRBV9, the J gene TRBJ2-5; D is uncertain. The CDR3 has 14 amino acids. Germline CDR1 and CDR2: SGDLS and YYNGEE. The germline V and J ends were trimmed by 2 bases and 2 bases, with 10 bases remaining between them. Here the CDR3 DNA reads TGTGCCAGCAGCGTCGGCAACGTACAAGAGACCCAGTACTTC. Translation gives CASSVGNVQETQYF.

This clonotype has just a few counts. The V call is TRBV20-1, the J call TRBJ2-7, with TRBD2 as a possible D gene (5 bases). This CDR3 region has 16 residues. V lost 2 bases and J lost 3, with 20 bases in between. CDR1 and CDR2 (germline): DFQATT, SNEGSKA (reference sequence). The CDR3 loop is CSARFRTPSSFYEQYF. Here the CDR3 DNA reads TGCAGTGCTAGATTCCGGACCCCTAGCTCTTTCTACGAGCAGTACTTC.

The chain recombines TRBV19 with TRBJ2-1; 7 bases map to TRBD2. The ends lost 4 bases at V and 13 bases at J; junction bases unmatched: 13. The CDR3 has 14 residues. Looked up from germline, CDR1 is LNHDA and CDR2 is SQIVND (reference sequence). In nucleotides, the CDR3 is TGTGCCAGTAGTAACGACCCCGGGACTAACCCCCAGTTCTTC. This encodes CASSNDPGTNPQFF.

This clonotype was detected only a few times. This chain connects TRBV20-1 to TRBJ2-1; 7 bases are a match to TRBD2. This CDR3 contains 14 residues. The trim removed 8 bases at V and 0 bases at J, leaving 7 bases unmatched. From germline, CDR1 is DFQATT and CDR2 SNEGSKA (reference sequence). The CDR3: CSSGGRSSYNEQFF. The CDR3 coding sequence is TGCAGTTCCGGCGGGAGAAGCTCCTACAATGAGCAGTTCTTC.

V is TRBV12-3 or TRBV12-4 and J is TRBJ2-1; tentatively, D is TRBD2 (7 bases). V was shortened by 6 bases and J by 4 bases, with 19 bases between the two germline ends. CDR3 length equals 16 residues. DNA of the CDR3: TGTGCCAGCAGGGGGGGGGCCACTAGAACGTACAATGAGCAGTTCTTC. It translates to CASRGGATRTYNEQFF.

This clonotype was observed many times. The CDR3, as DNA: TGTGCCAGCAGCGTCAGGACAGGGGGCGGCTACACCTTC. It codes for CASSVRTGGGYTF. The V and J genes are TRBV9 and TRBJ1-2; 11 bases align to TRBD1. Germline V gene sequence: CDR1 SGDLS, CDR2 YYNGEE. The CDR3 spans 13 residues. V shed 2 bases, J shed 8 bases, and the junction held 2 bases outside the gene matches.